This is a list of T cell receptor beta chains from one sample in a study of blood T cell repertoires in COVID-19. Profiled with immunoSEQ multiplex PCR; TCRdb holds only in-frame clones, not every one. This repertoire shows approximately 210,000 clones, less than 85% found once; its top ten account for approximately 4%. Sequencing was carried out using peripheral blood. The receptors come from a woman of 80 years or more with acute or convalescent COVID-19. CDR3s include the opening cysteine and the closing phenylalanine or tryptophan. D genes are given only for firm matches. Clone size is not always given. Where it is, it says once, few, many or a class for expanded clones.

V gene,CDR3 length,D gene,clone size,J gene,CDR3 DNA,CDR3 protein
TRBV6-2/TRBV6-3,15,TRBD2,few,TRBJ2-7,TGTGCCAGCAGTTACCAGCGGGGCGCCAACTACGAGCAGTACTTC,CASSYQRGANYEQYF
TRBV7-2,13,NA,NA,TRBJ1-2,TGTGCCAGCAGCTTATCAGGGATCGGGGGCTACACCTTC,CASSLSGIGGYTF
TRBV4-2,16,NA,NA,TRBJ2-1,TGTGCCAGCAGCCAGAGGTCCCTAAGCTCCTACAATGAGCAGTTCTTC,CASSQRSLSSYNEQFF
TRBV5-1,15,NA,once,TRBJ1-5,TGCGCCAGCACCCTGGACGGGAGGGGTGGACAGCCCCAGCATTTT,CASTLDGRGGQPQHF
TRBV30,14,NA,NA,TRBJ1-2,TGTGTCTGGGAGACAGGAAGAACCGTCGGTCGCTACACCTTC,CVWETGRTVGRYTF
TRBV5-6,15,TRBD1,NA,TRBJ1-4,TGTGCCAGCAGCTCCCTGGACAGGTTAAATGAAAAACTGTTTTTT,CASSSLDRLNEKLFF
TRBV27,14,NA,NA,TRBJ2-7,TGTGCCAGCAGTTTAAAACCGACTGCCTACGAGCAGTACTTC,CASSLKPTAYEQYF
TRBV7-2,14,NA,NA,TRBJ1-4,TGTGCCAGCAGCTTGAGGCAGACTAATGAAAAACTGTTTTTT,CASSLRQTNEKLFF
TRBV9,14,NA,NA,TRBJ1-1,TGTGCCAGCAGCGTCACACCTTCGAACACTGAAGCTTTCTTT,CASSVTPSNTEAFF
TRBV9,14,NA,few,TRBJ2-1,TGTGCCAGCAGCGTAGTCGGCAGGGGAAATGAGCAGTTCTTC,CASSVVGRGNEQFF
TRBV3-1/TRBV3-2,16,TRBD1,NA,TRBJ1-2,TGTGCCAGCAGCCGATCAAGGGACAGCGGTGCCTATGGCTACACCTTC,CASSRSRDSGAYGYTF